This T cell receptor beta chain was sequenced during a study of CD8 T cells in Susac syndrome. This clonotype occurred once. In blood CD8+ and CD4+ T cells, TCR beta underwent sequencing. Germline assignment: CDR1 GTSNPN and CDR2 SVGIG (reference sequence). The CDR3 covers 13 residues. V shed 5 bases and J shed 0 bases, with 8 bases lying between them. When the RNA was reverse transcribed, random hexamers were used with an input of roughly 0.5 to 1 ug. From the immunoSEQ multiplex PCR reads, TCRdb called clonotypes with MiXCR, one entry per CDR3 protein. The table includes some 200,000 distinct CDR3 sequences, approximately 96% detected once.

Sequencing used CD4+ T cells from PBMCs. The chain employs TRBV30 and TRBJ2-4, with D perhaps TRBD2 (5 bases). This clonotype originated in a human donor with Susac syndrome. DNA for the CDR3: TGTGCCTGGGGTCGGGGAGCCAAAAACATTCAGTACTTC. This codes for CAWGRGAKNIQYF. Using reference TRBV30 and TRBJ2-4 for the parts outside the CDR3, the full variable domain is SQTIHQWPATLVQPVGSPLSLECTVEGTSNPNLYWYRQAAGRGLQLLFYSVGIGQISSEVPQNLSASRPQDRQFILSSKKLLLSDSGFYLCAWGRGAKNIQYFGAGTRLSVL.